Shown below are 32 T cell receptor beta chains from a single sample sequenced in a study of OX40 agonist ivuxolimab in advanced cancers. Data came from immunoSEQ multiplex PCR; TCRdb stores just in-frame clones and leaves some out. The data show about 73,000 clones, around four fifths seen once. The material was CD4+ or CD8+ T cells sorted from blood, obtained in a trial of the OX40 agonist ivuxolimab. These receptor sequences come from an adult with an advanced solid tumor such as melanoma, head and neck, liver or kidney cancer.

This clone was found once. This rearrangement joins TRBV13 to TRBJ1-6, with a possible D match to TRBD1 (5 bases). The CDR3 runs 16 residues. Germline V gives CDR1 PRHDT, CDR2 FYEKMQ (reference sequence). V was pared by 5 bases and J by 8 bases, with 19 bases between. Here the CDR3 reads CASSLPLVGGDSPLHF. DNA for the CDR3: TGTGCCAGCAGCCTACCTTTAGTGGGGGGGGATTCACCCCTCCACTTT. Variable domain in full (rest from reference TRBV13 and TRBJ1-6): AAGVIQSPRHLIKEKRETATLKCYPIPRHDTVYWYQQGPGQDPQFLISFYEKMQSDKGSIPDRFSAQQFSDYHSELNMSSLELGDSALYFCASSLPLVGGDSPLHFGNGTRLTVT.

This clone was detected a few times. The chain links TRBV6-5 to TRBJ1-5, with D hard to call. V lost 6 bases, J lost 2 bases, and 11 bases lay in between. CDR1 MNHEY and CDR2 SVGAGI come from the germline V gene. The CDR3 length is 14 residues. CDR3 protein: CASSYRWGNQPQHF. In nucleotides, the CDR3 is TGTGCCAGCAGCTATCGATGGGGCAATCAGCCCCAGCATTTT.

The chain combines TRBV5-5 with TRBJ1-2; D gene uncertain. The CDR3 spans 14 residues. The ends were cut back, 4 bases at V and 4 bases at J, with 14 bases in the middle. The germline gives CDR1 SGHKS, CDR2 YYEKEE (reference sequence). For the CDR3, the DNA is TGTGCCAGCAGCACGCAGACGGCTTTCTATGGCTACACCTTC. Protein sequence: CASSTQTAFYGYTF.

The chain employs TRBV7-9 and TRBJ2-7; D is uncertain. The CDR3 covers 13 residues. In germline, CDR1 is SEHNR, CDR2 FQNEAQ (reference sequence). Trimming took off 7 bases at V and 0 bases at J, with 10 bases between the two ends. The CDR3: CASTASSSYEQYF. The CDR3 coding sequence is TGTGCCAGCACGGCCAGCAGCTCCTACGAGCAGTACTTC.

The sample holds one count of this clone. CDR3 in amino acids: CASSEWPAGYGYTF. The CDR3 DNA reads TGTGCCAGCAGCGAGTGGCCGGCGGGATATGGCTACACCTTC. The chain employs TRBV9 and TRBJ1-2; no clear D. CDR1 and CDR2 (germline): SGDLS, YYNGEE. Trimming removed 3 bases from V and 5 bases from J, with 14 bases in between. The CDR3 consists of 14 residues.

This clone appeared once. This chain joins TRBV7-2 and TRBJ2-7; possible D gene TRBD2, 6 bases. The germline V gene has CDR1 SGHTA and CDR2 FQGNSA. The CDR3 has 15 amino acids. The V gene lost 5 bases and the J gene lost 4 bases, with 18 bases spanning the gap. In DNA form, the CDR3 reads TGTGCCAGCAGCGGTCAGTCGGGGGACCGTTACGAGCAGTACTTC. This codes for CASSGQSGDRYEQYF.

This clone was detected only a few times. The chain recombines TRBV7-9 with TRBJ1-1; unclear D gene. There are 14 residues in the CDR3. Germline loops: CDR1 SEHNR, CDR2 FQNEAQ (reference sequence). The germline V and J ends were trimmed by 5 bases and 2 bases, with 12 bases remaining between them. The CDR3 nucleotides are TGTGCCAGCAGCCTAAACGGTCCCAACACTGAAGCTTTCTTT. Its protein is CASSLNGPNTEAFF.

CDR3 sequence (DNA): TGTGCCAGCAGCCCCTTATTCCGGAGGGGGAACACCATATATTTT. This encodes CASSPLFRRGNTIYF. V is TRBV7-9 and J is TRBJ1-3, with a possible D match to TRBD1 (6 bases). The CDR3 has 15 residues. Trimming removed 5 bases from V and 7 bases from J, with 18 bases in between. Germline V lookup: CDR1 SEHNR, CDR2 FQNEAQ (reference sequence). Complete variable domain (other parts from reference TRBV7-9 and TRBJ1-3): DTGVSQNPRHKITKRGQNVTFRCDPISEHNRLYWYRQTLGQGPEFLTYFQNEAQLEKSRLLSDRFSAERPKGSFSTLEIQRTEQGDSAMYLCASSPLFRRGNTIYFGEGSWLTVV.

This rearrangement joins TRBV2 to TRBJ1-2; no clear D. Germline CDR1 is SNHLY and CDR2 is FYNNEI. V gave up 5 bases and J gave up 0 bases, with 10 bases separating them. The CDR3 has 14 amino acids. The CDR3 DNA reads TGTGCCAGCAGTACGGACGGCCCTAACTATGGCTACACCTTC. This translates into CASSTDGPNYGYTF. Combining the CDR3 with reference TRBV2 and TRBJ1-2 gives the whole variable domain EPEVTQTPSHQVTQMGQEVILRCVPISNHLYFYWYRQILGQKVEFLVSFYNNEISEKSEIFDDQFSVERPDGSNFTLKIRSTKLEDSAMYFCASSTDGPNYGYTFGSGTRLTVV.

The chain is built from TRBV6-5 and TRBJ2-3; D remains ambiguous. Trimming removed 6 bases from V and 0 bases from J, with 4 bases in between. Germline V lookup: CDR1 MNHEY, CDR2 SVGAGI. This CDR3 region has 12 residues. The CDR3 DNA reads as TGTGCCAGCAGGGGGAGCACAGATACGCAGTATTTT. It translates to CASRGSTDTQYF.

The chain joins TRBV7-2 to TRBJ2-1, with 8 positions matching TRBD2. CDR3 size: 16 residues. J was trimmed by 4 bases and V by 5 bases; bases with no gene match: 10. Looked up from germline, CDR1 is SGHTA and CDR2 is FQGNSA. The CDR3 nucleotides are TGTGCCAGCAGCCGGTCGGCGCGGGGGGCTTACAATGAGCAGTTCTTC. This encodes CASSRSARGAYNEQFF. Based on the CDR3 plus reference TRBV7-2 and TRBJ2-1, the full variable domain is GAGVSQSPSNKVTEKGKDVELRCDPISGHTALYWYRQSLGQGLEFLIYFQGNSAPDKSGLPSDRFSAERTGGSVSTLTIQRTQQEDSAVYLCASSRSARGAYNEQFFGPGTRLTVL.

This sequence joins TRBV4-1 and TRBJ1-1, with a tentative D call TRBD1 (6 bases). Germline loops: CDR1 MGHRA, CDR2 YSYEKL. The CDR3 contains 19 residues. V was cut by 0 bases and J by 1 base, with 21 bases left in between. As DNA, the CDR3 is TGCGCCAGCAGCCAAGAAGGGGGGGGGTGGTCGGTGGCGAACACTGAAGCTTTCTTT. Residues: CASSQEGGGWSVANTEAFF.

The V and J genes are TRBV7-6 and TRBJ2-1; no clear D. This CDR3 contains 15 residues. Looked up from germline, CDR1 is SGHVS and CDR2 is FNYEAQ. Trimming removed 1 base at V and 7 bases at J, with 14 bases between. CDR3 in DNA: TGTGCCAGCAGCTTAGTAGGGTCCGGGTTGAATGAGCAGTTCTTC. It specifies CASSLVGSGLNEQFF.

The chain links TRBV19 to TRBJ2-7; 10 nucleotides agree with TRBD1. J lost 1 base, V lost 5 bases, and 11 bases had no gene match. CDR1 is LNHDA, CDR2 SQIVND, per germline (reference sequence). CDR3 length: 17 amino acids. Here the CDR3 DNA reads TGTGCCAGTAGTGTAAGACAGGGGGCGGCTTTTTCCTACGAGCAGTACTTC. The encoded protein is CASSVRQGAAFSYEQYF.

V and J are TRBV18 and TRBJ1-3; D remains ambiguous. The CDR3 length is 17 residues. V was shortened by 0 bases and J by 0 bases, with 12 bases between the two germline ends. In germline, CDR1 is KGHSH, CDR2 LQKENI. CDR3 sequence reads: CASSPPAGLISGNTIYF. In DNA form, the CDR3 reads TGTGCCAGCTCACCACCGGCGGGCCTAATCTCTGGAAACACCATATATTTT.

V and J are TRBV5-4 and TRBJ2-7, with D unclear. CDR3 length: 13 amino acids. CDR1 and CDR2 (germline): SGHNT, YYREEE (reference sequence). Trimming took 3 bases from V and 5 from J, leaving 12 bases between them. The CDR3 sequence is CASSSPQRDEQYF. Here the CDR3 DNA reads TGTGCCAGCAGCTCCCCCCAACGAGACGAGCAGTACTTC. The entire variable domain, with the rest obtained from reference TRBV5-4 and TRBJ2-7, is as follows: ETGVTQSPTHLIKTRGQQVTLRCSSQSGHNTVSWYQQALGQGPQFIFQYYREEENGRGNFPPRFSGLQFPNYSSELNVNALELDDSALYLCASSSPQRDEQYFGPGTRLTVT.

The table lists this clone with a count of one. V is TRBV4-3 and J is TRBJ1-4; no reliable D call. Per the germline V gene, CDR1 is LGHNA and CDR2 is YSLEER. The CDR3 consists of 15 residues. V was pared by 0 bases and J by 1 base, with 6 bases between. The CDR3: CASSQERITNEKLFF. The CDR3 nucleotides read TGCGCCAGCAGCCAAGAGAGGATAACTAATGAAAAACTGTTTTTT.

For the CDR3, the DNA is TGCGCCAGCTTTAGACAGATTTACAATGAGCAGTTCTTC. Its translation: CASFRQIYNEQFF. The chain is built from TRBV10-2 and TRBJ2-1; maybe TRBD1 (5 bases). Germline CDR1 is WSHSY and CDR2 is SAAADI. With 8 bases removed from V and 4 bases from J, the gap between germline ends came to 12 bases. This CDR3 comprises 13 residues.

The chain recombines TRBV7-2 with TRBJ1-2, with TRBD1 identical over 7 bases. Germline V lookup: CDR1 SGHTA, CDR2 FQGNSA. With V trimmed by 2 bases and J by 13 bases, 4 bases remained unmatched. This CDR3 region has 11 residues. The CDR3 here is CASSLRDSLTF. CDR3 DNA: TGTGCCAGCAGCTTACGGGACAGCCTCACCTTC.

The rearrangement links TRBV7-6 to TRBJ1-1, with TRBD1 matching 7 bases. Germline CDR1 is SGHVS and CDR2 is FNYEAQ. Unmatched junction bases numbered 6, after V lost 5 bases and J lost 0 bases. This CDR3 region has 15 residues. The CDR3 coding sequence is TGTGCCAGCAGCGTCTCAGGGGGAGTGAACACTGAAGCTTTCTTT. Its protein product is CASSVSGGVNTEAFF.

This clone was picked up one time. V usage is TRBV14 and J usage is TRBJ1-2; no firm D call. The CDR3 consists of 13 residues. V shed 0 bases and J shed 12 bases, with 14 bases lying between them. Germline CDR1 reads SGHDN; CDR2 reads FVKESK. DNA of the CDR3: TGTGCCAGCAGCCAAGATCGGTGGGGTTGGAACACCTTC. Translating it yields CASSQDRWGWNTF.

The chain combines TRBV10-3 with TRBJ1-5; D not certain. Looked up from germline, CDR1 is ENHRY and CDR2 is SYGVKD. V was trimmed by 2 bases and J by 6 bases, leaving 8 bases between them. The CDR3 is 13 residues long. CDR3 sequence (DNA): TGTGCCATCAGTGAGGATTTGAGTCAGCCCCAGCATTTT. As protein: CAISEDLSQPQHF.

The rearrangement uses TRBV11-2 and TRBJ2-5, with TRBD1 matching 9 bases. CDR3 length: 15 residues. The germline V gene encodes CDR1 SGHAT and CDR2 FQNNGV. The V segment lost 6 bases and the J segment 5 bases; nucleotides outside the gene matches: 10. The CDR3 DNA sequence: TGTGCCAGCAGATACCGGGACAGGGTAGGCGAGACCCAGTACTTC. Protein product: CASRYRDRVGETQYF.

The rearrangement uses TRBV27 and TRBJ2-2; TRBD1 might be the D (6 bases). The germline V and J ends were trimmed by 8 bases and 5 bases, with 24 bases remaining between them. This CDR3 spans 17 amino acids. Germline V gene sequence: CDR1 MNHEY, CDR2 SMNVEV (reference sequence). In nucleotides, the CDR3 is TGTGCCAGCGCCCCGAATGGCTGGGGGCGCGATACCGGGGAGCTGTTTTTT. Translating it yields CASAPNGWGRDTGELFF.

The rearrangement uses TRBV7-9 and TRBJ2-1; 9 positions agree with TRBD2. V shed 4 bases and J 5 bases; nucleotides not matched to a gene: 6. CDR1 and CDR2 from the germline V gene are SEHNR and FQNEAQ (reference sequence). The CDR3 spans 15 residues. The CDR3 nucleotides are TGTGCCAGCAGCTCCGGGACTAGCACTAACAATGAGCAGTTCTTC. Protein: CASSSGTSTNNEQFF.

The chain has TRBV12-5 and TRBJ2-7, with D tentatively TRBD2 (7 bases). This CDR3 region has 14 residues. Germline V gives CDR1 LGHNT, CDR2 FRNRAP. V was clipped by 0 bases and J by 7 bases, with 13 bases between them. CDR3 residues: CASGLVRGAREQYF. For the CDR3, the DNA is TGTGCTAGTGGTTTGGTACGGGGGGCGCGGGAGCAGTACTTC.

The chain links TRBV27 to TRBJ1-6; 11 nucleotides align to TRBD1. CDR1 and CDR2 (germline): MNHEY, SMNVEV (reference sequence). This CDR3 region has 17 residues. V shed 10 bases, J shed 10 bases, and the junction held 18 bases outside the gene matches. In DNA, the CDR3 is TGTGCCATTAATGCCCCCGACCGGGACAGGGGGATGTCACCCCTCCACTTT. Translation: CAINAPDRDRGMSPLHF.

The J gene is TRBJ2-7, the V gene TRBV4-1; 8 bases match TRBD2. Germline lookup yields CDR1 MGHRA and CDR2 YSYEKL. The CDR3 covers 16 residues. V lost 4 bases to trimming and J lost 5 bases; unmatched junction nucleotides: 13. CDR3 in amino acids: CASSPGRVAGTNEQYF. The CDR3, as DNA: TGCGCCAGCAGCCCGGGGAGGGTAGCGGGAACCAACGAGCAGTACTTC.

The chain has TRBV14 and TRBJ1-1, with D perhaps TRBD1 (5 bases). V shed 1 base and J shed 11 bases, with 11 bases lying between them. This CDR3 has 12 amino acids. Germline V lookup: CDR1 SGHDN, CDR2 FVKESK. CDR3 amino acids: CASSQGASGAFF. The CDR3 region has the DNA TGTGCCAGCAGCCAAGGGGCCTCAGGGGCTTTCTTT. The variable domain in full, completed from reference TRBV14 and TRBJ1-1, reads EAGVTQFPSHSVIEKGQTVTLRCDPISGHDNLYWYRRVMGKEIKFLLHFVKESKQDESGMPNNRFLAERTGGTYSTLKVQPAELEDSGVYFCASSQGASGAFFGQGTRLTVV.

The chain combines TRBV5-1 with TRBJ1-2; no reliable D call. Looked up from germline, CDR1 is SGHRS and CDR2 is YFSETQ. This CDR3 contains 13 residues. Between the trimmed V and J ends, which lost 0 bases and 3 bases, there was a span of 6 bases. The CDR3 DNA reads as TGCGCCAGCAGCTTGGAGGCCGACTATGGCTACACCTTC. Translation: CASSLEADYGYTF.

The genes are TRBV7-2 and TRBJ2-1, with D unresolved. V gave up 2 bases and J gave up 4 bases, with 6 bases separating them. Germline lookup yields CDR1 SGHTA and CDR2 FQGNSA. This CDR3 is built from 13 residues. The DNA of the CDR3 is TGTGCCAGCAGCTTACTCGGTTACAATGAGCAGTTCTTC. Protein: CASSLLGYNEQFF.

This chain connects TRBV18 to TRBJ2-3, with 8 bases matching TRBD2. The CDR3 extends over 15 amino acids. The V gene end was trimmed by 2 bases and the J gene end by 6 bases; junction bases not matched to a gene: 7. From germline, CDR1 is KGHSH and CDR2 LQKENI. CDR3 coding DNA: TGTGCCAGCTCACCAAAAGCGGGAGCAGGGGATACGCAGTATTTT. Amino acids: CASSPKAGAGDTQYF.